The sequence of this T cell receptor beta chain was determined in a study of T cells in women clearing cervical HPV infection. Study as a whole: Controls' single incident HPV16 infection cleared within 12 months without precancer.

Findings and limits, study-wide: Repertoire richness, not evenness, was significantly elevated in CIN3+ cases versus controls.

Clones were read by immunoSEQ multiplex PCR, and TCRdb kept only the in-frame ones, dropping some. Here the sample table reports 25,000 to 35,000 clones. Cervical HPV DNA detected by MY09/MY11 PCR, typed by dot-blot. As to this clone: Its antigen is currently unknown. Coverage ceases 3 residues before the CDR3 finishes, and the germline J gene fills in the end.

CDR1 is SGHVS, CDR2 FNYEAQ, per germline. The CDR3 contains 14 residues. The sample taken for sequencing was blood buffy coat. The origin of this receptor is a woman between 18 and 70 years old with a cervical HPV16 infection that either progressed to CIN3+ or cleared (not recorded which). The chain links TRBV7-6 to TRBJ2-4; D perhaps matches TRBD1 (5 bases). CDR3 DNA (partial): TGTGCCAGCAGCAACAGACAGCCTAACTATGGT. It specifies CASSNRQPNYG. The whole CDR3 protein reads CASSNRQPNYGQYF.